This TCR beta chain came from a study of shared clonotypes between healthy human individuals. Whole-study results and caveats: The study sampled only blood, and tissue repertoires likely differ.

Germline V CDR1 and CDR2: MNHEY, SVGAGI. Trimming pared 6 bases from V and 0 bases from J, leaving 6 bases between. The CDR3 consists of 12 residues. This clone appeared a single time. The antigen remains undetermined. The same CDR3 arises from other DNA sequences in this sample as well. Sequenced by immunoSEQ multiplex PCR; TCRdb stores in-frame clones only, minus some. The table has about 2.4 million clones, roughly 92% seen once. The sequence was collected from a man aged 18 to 30 in good health. The chain is built from TRBV6-5 and TRBJ2-7, with D uncertain. The sample was naive CD4+ T cells sorted from blood. The subset: CD45RA+ positively selected. Here the CDR3 reads CASRHGSYEQYF. The CDR3 DNA reads as TGTGCCAGCAGGCACGGCTCCTACGAGCAGTACTTC.